The clone carrying this TCR beta chain was seen at least ten times. Its specificity is unknown. An approximately 10 ml volume of fresh peripheral blood provided the PBMCs. This record comes from a study of T cells in Graves' hyperthyroidism and ophthalmopathy. Study at large: Peripheral blood was obtained at initial diagnosis, preceding any treatment.

The study's findings and limits: The model made its ophthalmopathy prediction, and onset followed a median approximately six months later.

TCR beta CDR3 regions were amplified from RNA. An initial round of RT-PCR targeting the TCR CDR3 relied on the HTBI primer set. TCRdb independently ran MiXCR on the multiplex PCR reads; one entry per CDR3 protein. The sample carries 300,000 to 450,000 distinct CDR3 sequences, under 20% recorded once. The receptor's source is a man aged 18 to 29 with Graves' ophthalmopathy. Sequences were obtained from blood.

In nucleotides, the CDR3 is TGTGCCAGCAGTGTCCCAGGGGGCCACGAGCAGTACTTC. It codes for CASSVPGGHEQYF. This chain uses TRBV2 with TRBJ2-7, with 8 bases matching TRBD1. From germline, CDR1 is SNHLY and CDR2 FYNNEI. The trim removed 4 bases at V and 5 bases at J, leaving 4 bases unmatched. This CDR3 region has 13 residues.